This T cell receptor (beta chain) appears in the sequencing data of a study of T-cell memory formation after mild COVID-19. TCRdb used MiXCR to reprocess the 5' RACE reads, holding one entry per CDR3 protein. The sample holds 100,000 to 150,000 distinct CDR3 sequences, approximately 15% seen once. Trimming took off 2 bases at V and 4 bases at J, with 9 bases between the two ends. This CDR3 comprises 14 residues. Germline CDR1 and CDR2: MNHEY and SVGAGI. This receptor was taken from an adult woman who had mild COVID-19 (a few samples of this study predate the infection). Cell type and time point are not known. The source material was PBMCs or a T cell subset sorted from them (not recorded which). This chain connects TRBV6-5 to TRBJ1-3, with D perhaps TRBD1 (5 bases). CDR3 nucleotide sequence: TGTGCCAGCAGTTACGGGAGGGGAGGAAACACCATATATTTT. It yields the protein CASSYGRGGNTIYF.